The 16 T cell receptor beta chains presented below share a single source sample, sequenced in a study of long-term antiretroviral therapy in people with HIV. The run of the v3.0 immunoSEQ assay was at survey level. Repertoires were generated with immunoSEQ multiplex PCR, while TCRdb's copy carries only in-frame clones and drops some. This table has fewer than 40,000 clones, 94% appearing once. Sequencing used unsorted PBMCs, obtained approximately 5.1 years after starting antiretroviral therapy. These receptors came from a woman in her forties or fifties with HIV.

The V gene is TRBV10-3, the J gene TRBJ1-5; no firm D call. Germline V gene sequence: CDR1 ENHRY, CDR2 SYGVKD. The CDR3 consists of 15 residues. The V end lost 0 bases, the J end lost 0 bases, and 6 bases lay between the germline ends. In DNA form, the CDR3 reads TGTGCCATCAGTGAGTCAGGGAATAGCAATCAGCCCCAGCATTTT. Amino acids: CAISESGNSNQPQHF.

The sample holds a few counts of this clone. The chain is built from TRBV2 and TRBJ2-2; the match to TRBD1 covers 7 bases. Germline CDR1 and CDR2: SNHLY and FYNNEI. The CDR3 is made up of 14 amino acids. V lost 4 bases and J lost 6; bases outside the gene matches: 5. This CDR3 reads CASSAGTAAGELFF. The CDR3, as DNA: TGTGCCAGCAGTGCCGGGACAGCTGCCGGGGAGCTGTTTTTT. The entire variable domain, with the rest obtained from reference TRBV2 and TRBJ2-2, is as follows: EPEVTQTPSHQVTQMGQEVILRCVPISNHLYFYWYRQILGQKVEFLVSFYNNEISEKSEIFDDQFSVERPDGSNFTLKIRSTKLEDSAMYFCASSAGTAAGELFFGEGSRLTVL.

The genes are TRBV2 and TRBJ2-5, with TRBD1 identical over 7 bases. Trimming took 8 bases from V and 4 from J; bases not matched to a gene: 7. The CDR3 length is 13 residues. Germline CDR1 SNHLY, CDR2 FYNNEI. The CDR3 nucleotides read TGTGCCAGCGGGGCAGGGGGTCGAGAGACCCAGTACTTC. Translating it yields CASGAGGRETQYF.

This rearrangement joins TRBV9 to TRBJ1-1, with unresolved D. This CDR3 comprises 13 residues. Germline CDR1 reads SGDLS; CDR2 reads YYNGEE. V was shortened by 4 bases and J by 5 bases, with 12 bases between the two germline ends. The CDR3 spells CASSKGWKTEAFF. CDR3 nucleotide sequence: TGTGCCAGCAGCAAAGGCTGGAAGACTGAAGCTTTCTTT.

The count of this clone is one. The CDR3 sequence is CASSLTGEREKLFF. The CDR3 nucleotides are TGCGCCAGCAGCTTGACAGGGGAACGCGAAAAACTGTTTTTT. This chain uses TRBV5-1 with TRBJ1-4; 7 nucleotides match TRBD1. CDR3 length equals 14 residues. Looked up from germline, CDR1 is SGHRS and CDR2 is YFSETQ. The V and J ends lost 1 base and 8 bases, in that order; junction bases with no gene match: 5.

V and J are TRBV19 and TRBJ2-2, with D unresolved. This CDR3 is built from 15 residues. Trimming took 1 base from V and 5 from J, leaving 11 bases between them. Germline V gene sequence: CDR1 LNHDA, CDR2 SQIVND (reference sequence). CDR3 bases: TGTGCCAGTAGTATAGCGGGCAGTGATACCGGGGAGCTGTTTTTT. This gives the protein CASSIAGSDTGELFF.

V and J are TRBV7-9 and TRBJ1-3; D is unresolved. Deletions cut 3 bases from V and 0 bases from J, with 6 bases between. CDR1 is SEHNR and CDR2 is FQNEAQ in the germline V gene (reference sequence). CDR3 length: 14 amino acids. The CDR3 sequence is CASSLGNSGNTIYF. Written as DNA, the CDR3 is TGTGCCAGCAGCTTGGGCAACTCTGGAAACACCATATATTTT.

The chain links TRBV5-1 to TRBJ1-1; 7 bases are a match to TRBD1. The junction had 0 bases not matched to a gene; V was cut back by 0 bases and J by 7 bases. The CDR3 sequence is 12 residues long. Germline V gene data show CDR1 as SGHRS and CDR2 as YFSETQ. The CDR3, as DNA: TGCGCCAGCAGCTTGGCAGGGGGTGAAGCTTTCTTT. Translated: CASSLAGGEAFF.

The chain employs TRBV11-2 and TRBJ1-1; D unclear. Trimming left V 3 bases short and J 10 bases short, with 12 bases between. The V gene's germline CDR1 is SGHAT and CDR2 FQNNGV. The CDR3 sequence is 12 residues long. For the CDR3, the DNA is TGTGCCAGCAGCTTTAATGGCTGGGGAGCTTTCTTT. It codes for CASSFNGWGAFF.

J is TRBJ1-1 and V is TRBV5-1; D is ambiguous. The CDR3 is 14 residues long. V lost 4 bases and J 3 bases, leaving 13 bases between the germline ends. Germline CDR1 SGHRS, CDR2 YFSETQ. The CDR3 region has the DNA TGCGCCAGCAGCGAACGGACGGGTGACACTGAAGCTTTCTTT. The encoded protein is CASSERTGDTEAFF.

This chain links TRBV7-8 with TRBJ2-7; 7 bases agree with TRBD1. J lost 2 bases, V lost 1 base, and 8 bases had no gene match. Germline values: CDR1 SGHVS, CDR2 FQNEAQ. The CDR3 runs 16 residues. Here the CDR3 reads CASSLGGTGTAYEQYF. CDR3 sequence (DNA): TGTGCCAGCAGCTTAGGGGGAACCGGGACAGCCTACGAGCAGTACTTC.

The J gene is TRBJ2-1, the V gene TRBV7-3; 11 bases fit TRBD2. Trimming took 0 bases from V and 7 from J; bases not matched to a gene: 14. Per germline, CDR1 SGHTA and CDR2 FQGTGA. This CDR3 comprises 19 residues. The CDR3 region is CASSLTSVVAGGAQNEQFF. CDR3 DNA: TGTGCCAGCAGCTTAACGAGCGTGGTAGCGGGGGGGGCTCAGAATGAGCAGTTCTTC.

This chain links TRBV6-5 with TRBJ1-2; D ambiguous. Germline-derived CDR1 and CDR2 are MNHEY and SVGAGI. The CDR3 sequence is 12 residues long. CDR3 nucleotide sequence: TGTGCGTCTTGGATATCCCCCTATGGCTACACCTTC. Amino acid sequence: CASWISPYGYTF.

V gene TRBV12-5 combines with J gene TRBJ2-5, with TRBD2 matching over 11 bases. Trimming cost V 6 bases and J 1 base; bases outside gene matches: 4. Germline-derived CDR1 and CDR2 are LGHNT and FRNRAP. This CDR3 comprises 15 residues. Here the CDR3 reads CASGPGLAVQETQYF. The CDR3 DNA reads TGTGCTAGTGGCCCGGGACTAGCGGTCCAAGAGACCCAGTACTTC.

This sequence joins TRBV2 and TRBJ2-1, with 7 bases fitting TRBD2. The CDR3 contains 16 residues. Trimming at V came to 0 bases and at J to 4 bases, leaving 6 bases not matched to a gene. Per the germline V gene, CDR1 is SNHLY and CDR2 is FYNNEI. The CDR3 bases are TGTGCCAGCAGTGAAGCGGGGGAGGGGCGGTACAATGAGCAGTTCTTC. Its translation is CASSEAGEGRYNEQFF.

V usage is TRBV6-5 and J usage is TRBJ1-5; D is uncertain. Trimming removed 4 bases at V and 7 bases at J, with 11 bases between. CDR1 is MNHEY, CDR2 SVGAGI, per germline. This CDR3 has 13 residues. The CDR3 region is CASSSTPRQPQHF. CDR3 bases: TGTGCCAGCAGTTCCACTCCTAGGCAGCCCCAGCATTTT.